Shown below are 16 T cell receptor beta chains from a single sample sequenced in a study of a mutant IDH1 vaccine in newly diagnosed glioma. No antigens are known for them. Noted time point: week 23, last vaccination. Vaccine doses each comprised 300 ug of mutant IDH1 20-mer peptide, with topical imiquimod. Only in-frame clones appear in the TCRdb table, and some are missing; sequencing was by immunoSEQ multiplex PCR. Found here are about 67,000 clones, 84% of them singletons; the top ten hold less than 15%. The sample in question was PBMCs, obtained from a glioma patient whose treatment included an IDH1 peptide vaccine. The receptors come from a man between 18 and 35 years old with glioma.

V and J are TRBV7-6 and TRBJ1-2; D ambiguous. This CDR3 spans 12 amino acids. V shed 4 bases and J shed 4 bases, with 7 bases lying between them. The germline gives CDR1 SGHVS, CDR2 FNYEAQ. The CDR3 is CASSSTGYGYTF. The CDR3 DNA sequence: TGTGCCAGCAGCTCTACCGGCTATGGCTACACCTTC. The full variable domain, with the rest looked up from reference TRBV7-6 and TRBJ1-2, is GAGVSQSPRYKVTKRGQDVALRCDPISGHVSLYWYRQALGQGPEFLTYFNYEAQQDKSGLPNDRFSAERPEGSISTLTIQRTEQRDSAMYRCASSSTGYGYTFGSGTRLTVV.

The rearrangement uses TRBV16 and TRBJ2-1; perhaps TRBD2 as D (5 bases). Germline CDR1 reads KGHSY; CDR2 reads FQNENV. The CDR3 is made up of 15 amino acids. Trimming stripped 2 bases from V and 4 bases from J, with 12 bases between. CDR3 nucleotide sequence: TGTGCCAGCAGCCAAAGGGCAGAGCGGTACAATGAGCAGTTCTTC. Its protein is CASSQRAERYNEQFF.

The chain links TRBV4-2 to TRBJ2-7, with 10 bases aligning to TRBD1. The V segment lost 3 bases and the J segment 7 bases; nucleotides outside the gene matches: 6. Germline V gives CDR1 LGHNA, CDR2 YNFKEQ. The CDR3 spans 14 residues. The CDR3 reads CASSHGTGVEEQYF. DNA of the CDR3: TGTGCCAGCAGCCACGGGACAGGGGTTGAGGAGCAGTACTTC.

This clone was recorded only once. This chain uses TRBV10-3 with TRBJ1-5; D might be TRBD1 (5 bases). V lost 4 bases, J lost 6 bases, and 19 bases lay in between. The V gene's germline CDR1 is ENHRY and CDR2 SYGVKD. CDR3 length: 16 amino acids. The CDR3 reads CAISGGTQGSGQPQHF. The CDR3 DNA follows: TGTGCCATCAGTGGGGGGACTCAGGGCTCAGGTCAGCCCCAGCATTTT.

This clone occurred a few times. V gene TRBV28 combines with J gene TRBJ1-1; perhaps TRBD1 as D (5 bases). The ends were cut back, 3 bases at V and 3 bases at J, with 11 bases in the middle. The CDR3 contains 14 residues. Germline assignment: CDR1 MDHEN and CDR2 SYDVKM. CDR3 nucleotides: TGTGCCAGCAGTTTTCGGGGGGGGTACACTGAAGCTTTCTTT. It encodes CASSFRGGYTEAFF.

This clone was counted a single time. This chain joins TRBV18 and TRBJ1-1, with 8 bases lining up with TRBD1. This CDR3 is 15 amino acids long. V lost 4 bases to trimming and J lost 5 bases; unmatched junction nucleotides: 9. The germline V gene encodes CDR1 KGHSH and CDR2 LQKENI. The DNA for the CDR3 is TGTGCCAGCTCACAAAATACAGGGGGGGAAACTGAAGCTTTCTTT. Its translation: CASSQNTGGETEAFF.

The chain uses TRBV7-3 and TRBJ2-7; TRBD1 aligns across 8 bases. The CDR3 contains 15 residues. Germline V gene sequence: CDR1 SGHTA, CDR2 FQGTGA. The V segment lost 1 base and the J segment 2 bases; nucleotides outside the gene matches: 4. The CDR3 here is CASSLRDRKTYEQYF. The CDR3 DNA reads as TGTGCCAGCAGCTTAAGGGACAGGAAGACCTACGAGCAGTACTTC.

This clone was found once. J is TRBJ2-5 and V is TRBV7-9; the D is unclear. CDR3 length: 11 amino acids. V was shortened by 1 base and J by 8 bases, with 5 bases between the two germline ends. Germline CDR1 SEHNR, CDR2 FQNEAQ (reference sequence). The CDR3 loop is CASSLGPTQYF. The CDR3 region has the DNA TGTGCCAGCAGCTTAGGGCCCACCCAGTACTTC.

The gene calls are TRBV7-9 and TRBJ2-5, with 7 positions matching TRBD1. The CDR3 covers 15 residues. V was pared by 4 bases and J by 9 bases, with 14 bases of the junction left unmatched. Germline V gives CDR1 SEHNR, CDR2 FQNEAQ (reference sequence). The CDR3 spells CASSYPLTGFGAQYF. The DNA of the CDR3 is TGTGCCAGCAGCTACCCACTGACAGGGTTCGGGGCCCAGTACTTC.

The V and J genes are TRBV25-1 and TRBJ1-2, with D possibly TRBD1 on 6 matching bases. V lost 3 bases, J lost 8 bases, and 13 bases lay in between. Germline V gene sequence: CDR1 MGHDK, CDR2 SYGVNS. This CDR3 comprises 13 residues. The CDR3 region is CASSEAGARGYTF. CDR3 nucleotides: TGTGCCAGCAGTGAGGCAGGGGCTCGGGGCTACACCTTC.

This rearrangement joins TRBV9 to TRBJ1-1; D gene ambiguous. From germline, CDR1 is SGDLS and CDR2 YYNGEE. V lost 0 bases and J 5 bases, leaving 8 bases between the germline ends. The CDR3 is made up of 13 amino acids. CDR3 DNA: TGTGCCAGCAGCGTAGACACGGGTACTGAAGCTTTCTTT. This sequence encodes CASSVDTGTEAFF.

There are a few counts of this clone. V and J are TRBV28 and TRBJ1-1; no definite D call. The CDR3 sequence is 14 residues long. V gave up 6 bases and J gave up 10 bases, with 21 bases separating them. In germline, CDR1 is MDHEN, CDR2 SYDVKM. The CDR3, as DNA: TGTGCCAGCAGGCCTCAGTTGGCGCCCCGGGGAGCTTTCTTT. This codes for CASRPQLAPRGAFF.

V usage is TRBV7-2 and J usage is TRBJ2-3; D assignment may be TRBD1 or TRBD2 (5 bases each). Between the trimmed V and J ends, which lost 5 bases and 2 bases, there was a span of 14 bases. CDR1 is SGHTA, CDR2 FQGNSA, per germline. The CDR3 totals 15 residues. CDR3 nucleotide sequence: TGTGCCAGCAGCCCCGGGACCTTATCCACAGATACGCAGTATTTT. Residues: CASSPGTLSTDTQYF.

The chain employs TRBV19 and TRBJ1-2; D is perhaps TRBD1 (5 bases). V was trimmed by 6 bases and J by 2 bases, leaving 13 bases between them. CDR1 is LNHDA, CDR2 SQIVND, per germline (reference sequence). The length of the CDR3 is 14 residues. DNA of the CDR3: TGTGCCAGTAGAACGTGGGGGGACAACTATGGCTACACCTTC. It translates to CASRTWGDNYGYTF. The full variable domain, completed using reference TRBV19 and TRBJ1-2, is DGGITQSPKYLFRKEGQNVTLSCEQNLNHDAMYWYRQDPGQGLRLIYYSQIVNDFQKGDIAEGYSVSREKKESFPLTVTSAQKNPTAFYLCASRTWGDNYGYTFGSGTRLTVV.

J is TRBJ2-7 and V is TRBV6-1; 9 bases are a match to TRBD2. Germline V CDR1 and CDR2: MNHNS, SASEGT. CDR3 length: 17 amino acids. V gave up 0 bases and J gave up 5 bases; unmatched junction bases: 11. The CDR3 region is CASSEAMASGGFNEQYF. The CDR3 nucleotides read TGTGCCAGCAGTGAAGCAATGGCCAGCGGGGGGTTCAACGAGCAGTACTTC.

The chain combines TRBV6-6 with TRBJ1-2; 9 bases are a match to TRBD1. CDR3 length equals 15 residues. Germline V gene lookup returns CDR1 MNHNY and CDR2 SVGAGI (reference sequence). After removal of 5 bases from V and 4 bases from J, the junction contained 8 bases not matched to a gene. The CDR3 bases are TGTGCCAGCAGTCCAACGGACAGGGGAGCCTATGGCTACACCTTC. It translates to CASSPTDRGAYGYTF.